The text below deals with one TCR beta chain. This entry comes from a study of blood T cell repertoires in COVID-19. About the study: Material from acute and convalescent COVID-19 was sourced from the United States, Italy and Spain. PBMCs, B-cell-depleted T cells, or T cells provided the cDNA or gDNA that made up the material.

Per the original methods: Quantification of nucleated cells was approximated via reference gene primer amplification. The assay was immunoSEQ multiplex PCR, and TCRdb's table has in-frame clones only and misses some. V, J and clone size were drawn from that table, and D and trimming were deduced from the DNA. The sample consists of 300,000 or so clones, 83% of them appearing once. Trimming took 4 bases from V and 0 from J; bases not matched to a gene: 7. CDR1 is SNHLY, CDR2 FYNNEI, per germline. CDR3 length: 16 residues. The specimen was peripheral blood. The chain is built from TRBV2 and TRBJ2-3; 7 bases align to TRBD2. This clonotype was obtained from a woman aged 50 to 65 with acute or convalescent COVID-19. CDR3: CASSVRGDLSTDTQYF. In DNA form, the CDR3 reads TGTGCCAGCAGTGTACGGGGGGACCTTAGCACAGATACGCAGTATTTT.